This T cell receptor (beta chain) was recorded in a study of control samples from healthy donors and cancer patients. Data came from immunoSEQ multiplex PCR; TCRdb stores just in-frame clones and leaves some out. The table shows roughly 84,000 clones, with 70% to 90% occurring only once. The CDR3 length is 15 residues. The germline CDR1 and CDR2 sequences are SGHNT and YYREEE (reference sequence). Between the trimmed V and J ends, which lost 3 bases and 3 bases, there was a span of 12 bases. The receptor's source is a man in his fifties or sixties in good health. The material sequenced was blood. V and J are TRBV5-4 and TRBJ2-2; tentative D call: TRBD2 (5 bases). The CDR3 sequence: CASSSPGIDTGELFF. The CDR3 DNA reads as TGTGCCAGCAGCTCGCCGGGGATCGACACCGGGGAGCTGTTTTTT.